Listed below are T cell receptor beta chains from one sample, sequenced in a study of T-cell memory formation after mild COVID-19. TCRdb reanalysed the 5' RACE reads using MiXCR and keeps one entry per CDR3 protein. The table records a few hundred thousand distinct CDR3 sequences, 8.5% to 9.5% of them present only once. Source material: PBMCs or a T cell subset sorted from them (not recorded which). These receptors all stem from a man between 18 and 35 years old who had mild COVID-19 (a few samples of this study predate the infection). Cell type and time point are not known. Both conserved end residues are part of each CDR3.

v_gene,j_gene,CDR3aa
TRBV4-3,TRBJ2-1,CASSLGAGASYNEQFF
TRBV20-1,TRBJ2-3,CSATGTPGDTQYF
TRBV5-1,TRBJ1-5,CASSLGTGKNQPQHF
TRBV5-1,TRBJ1-2,CASSLAGGGYTF
TRBV28,TRBJ1-5,CASAGVDQPQHF
TRBV5-1,TRBJ1-2,CASQQGRDYGYTF
TRBV12-3/TRBV12-4,TRBJ2-1,CASRTVFHSYNEQFF
TRBV12-3/TRBV12-4,TRBJ2-3,CASSSDRASTDTQYF
TRBV28,TRBJ1-4,CASRTGIDEKLFF
TRBV6-1,TRBJ2-1,CASLRTGGYNEQFF
TRBV12-3/TRBV12-4,TRBJ2-1,CASSWVQGAVNEQFF
TRBV5-1,TRBJ1-2,CASSPAGGAGGYTF
TRBV6-4,TRBJ2-3,CASSASGGATDTQYF
TRBV4-2,TRBJ1-1,CASSPSGTGGRAFF
TRBV12-3/TRBV12-4,TRBJ1-5,CASSLKGPQHF
TRBV18,TRBJ2-3,CASSPLSSGVRTQYF
TRBV7-6,TRBJ1-3,CASSDLLTGLSGNTIYF
TRBV19,TRBJ1-6,CASSQTRDSNSPLHF
TRBV5-1,TRBJ1-6,CASSLAVTGDGSPLHF
TRBV27,TRBJ2-3,CASSPADGRITDTQYF
TRBV27,TRBJ2-7,CASSLRTGVPLGYEQYF
TRBV5-1,TRBJ1-1,CASSLRSMPNTEAFF
TRBV4-3,TRBJ2-5,CASSLTGSGPGGETQYF
TRBV29-1,TRBJ1-2,CSVKRGDGYTF
TRBV10-3,TRBJ2-1,CAISVTGSDSYNEQFF
TRBV18,TRBJ1-2,CASSAGTTNYGYTF
TRBV29-1,TRBJ2-1,CSEGTNEQFF
TRBV7-3,TRBJ1-2,CASSAGQAYGYTF
TRBV5-5,TRBJ2-3,CASSPMSGEVTDTQYF
TRBV5-1,TRBJ2-1,CASSLRTSGDNEQFF
TRBV12-3/TRBV12-4,TRBJ1-2,CASSEAPPYGYTF
TRBV6-2/TRBV6-3,TRBJ2-2,CASSYSRGSGTGELFF
TRBV7-2,TRBJ2-1,CASSLSTSWDEQFF
TRBV20-1,TRBJ2-3,CSARSAVTSTDTQYF
TRBV6-2/TRBV6-3,TRBJ1-1,CASSYVRVAAFF
TRBV6-2/TRBV6-3,TRBJ1-5,CASSHDGSNQPQHF
TRBV4-2,TRBJ2-7,CASSPGTGDPYEQYF
TRBV12-3/TRBV12-4,TRBJ2-7,CASSKPGTGGYEQYF
TRBV7-2,TRBJ2-6,CASSLGGAGANVLTF
TRBV6-5,TRBJ2-1,CASSPGVRYNEQFF
TRBV12-3/TRBV12-4,TRBJ2-7,CASSLYRQQYF
TRBV6-6,TRBJ1-2,CASSYTRQGTYYGYTF
TRBV2,TRBJ2-7,CASSEQGVTYEQYF
TRBV20-1,TRBJ2-5,CSAQDRGEETQYF
TRBV5-5,TRBJ2-1,CASSLGSGGAYNEQFF
TRBV7-6,TRBJ2-6,CASSTLPGANVLTF
TRBV5-1,TRBJ1-5,CASSLEGQGNQPQHF